The present T cell receptor (beta chain) was sequenced within a study of lymphopenia after photon versus proton radiotherapy. Study-wide results and caveats: Relative stability marked proton patients; photon patients lost diversity and naive cells. After lymphocyte nadir, photon-treated repertoires showed oligoclonal expansion, especially CD8+ Temra. Survival link was tested only in deceased patients; proton benefit remains a possibility.

Sequenced by immunoSEQ multiplex PCR; TCRdb stores in-frame clones only, minus some. The sample consists of about 70,000 clones, about 87% of them appearing once. With V trimmed by 9 bases and J by 3 bases, 11 bases remained unmatched. In germline, CDR1 is LNHDA, CDR2 SQIVND (reference sequence). This CDR3 comprises 16 residues. Turning to this clone: Antigen: not known.

The chain recombines TRBV19 with TRBJ2-1, with 10 bases identical to TRBD1. The source was peripheral blood, collected from a patient treated with proton-based radiotherapy. This sequence originates from a man aged 80 or over with esophageal cancer. The CDR3 sequence is CASQKKRTGGYNEQFF. The CDR3 DNA reads TGTGCCAGCCAAAAGAAAAGGACAGGGGGCTACAATGAGCAGTTCTTC.